This T cell receptor (beta chain) originates from a study of shared clonotypes between healthy human individuals. The CDR3 contains 14 residues. The V end was cut by 2 bases, the J end by 5 bases, with 9 bases between. Looked up from germline, CDR1 is MNHEY and CDR2 is SVGAGI. About this clone: Its antigen is unknown.

Measured with immunoSEQ multiplex PCR; TCRdb has only the in-frame clones, and not every one. The data hold some 2.1 million clones, with roughly 95% observed a single time. Study-level results: Large depth notwithstanding, sorted-subset sequencing proved incomplete by rarefaction. Estimated richness was generally greater in naive than memory subsets. Sequencing depth was expected to affect clonotype sharing among donors. Non-shared clonotypes had lower generation probabilities than those shared by all four donors.

The J gene is TRBJ2-2, the V gene TRBV6-5; either TRBD1 or TRBD2 may fit D (6 bases each). The source material was naive CD4+ T cells sorted from blood. Sample subset: CD45RA+ positively selected. The clonotype comes from a young man in good health. The CDR3 here is CASSYAGQTGELFF. The CDR3 DNA reads as TGTGCCAGCAGTTACGCGGGACAAACCGGGGAGCTGTTTTTT.